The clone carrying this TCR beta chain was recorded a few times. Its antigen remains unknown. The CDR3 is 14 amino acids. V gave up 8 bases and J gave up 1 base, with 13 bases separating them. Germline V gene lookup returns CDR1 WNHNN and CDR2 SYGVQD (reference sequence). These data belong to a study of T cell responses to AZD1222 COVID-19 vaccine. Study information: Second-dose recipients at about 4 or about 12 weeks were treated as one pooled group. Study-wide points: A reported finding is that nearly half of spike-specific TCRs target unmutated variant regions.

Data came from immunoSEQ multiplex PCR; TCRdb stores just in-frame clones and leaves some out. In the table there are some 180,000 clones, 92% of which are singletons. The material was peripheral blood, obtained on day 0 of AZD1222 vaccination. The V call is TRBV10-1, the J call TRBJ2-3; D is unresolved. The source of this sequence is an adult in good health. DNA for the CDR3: TGCGCCAGCCAGCGTTCGCTTGGCACAGATACGCAGTATTTT. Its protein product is CASQRSLGTDTQYF.